One T cell receptor beta chain is described in this entry. Its antigen remains unidentified. The data were taken from a study of vaccination and CD4 T cells after COVID-19. Study summary: Each participant underwent a two-dose regimen of either the BNT162b2 or the mRNA-1273 vaccine. Blood was drawn a median roughly 68 days post second dose, range 14 to 241. Findings of the study overall: Convalescent patients had a median around 90% of reactive clones appearing only post-vaccination.

Germline V gene lookup returns CDR1 ENHRY and CDR2 SYGVKD. The CDR3 loop spans 14 amino acids. V gave up 4 bases and J gave up 0 bases, with 9 bases separating them. Sequenced with the Oncomine TCR Beta short-read assay was DNA taken from cultured CD4+ T cells. TCRdb re-called the PCR reads through MiXCR, storing one row per CDR3 protein. The table records 6,500 to 10,000 distinct CDR3 sequences, about three quarters of them present only once. Treatment: approximately 9-day PBMC culture with coronavirus spike peptide pools or control peptides (ViraFEST assay). The rearrangement joins TRBV10-3 to TRBJ1-1, with unresolved D. The sample was CD4+ T cells from blood, cultured in vitro. The source of this sequence is a human donor who had recovered from COVID-19. The CDR3 coding sequence is TGTGCCATCAGTGGCCGTGGCGTGAACACTGAAGCTTTCTTT. It codes for CAISGRGVNTEAFF.